Below are 17 T cell receptor beta chains sequenced from a single sample in a study of T cells in Graves' hyperthyroidism and ophthalmopathy. Amplification of TCR beta CDR3 regions used RNA as the template. With the HTBI primer set, the TCR CDR3 went through a first round of RT-PCR. MiXCR, run by TCRdb on the multiplex PCR reads, gives a single entry per CDR3 protein. This table holds nearly 250,000 distinct CDR3 sequences, about 25% found once. Sample: blood. Source of these receptors: a woman between 35 and 50 years old with Graves' ophthalmopathy.

This clonotype was found a few times. The V gene is TRBV15, the J gene TRBJ1-5; D unclear. V lost 3 bases to trimming and J lost 7 bases, with 10 bases between them. Germline CDR1 and CDR2: LNHNV and YYDKDF (reference sequence). The CDR3 contains 13 residues. The CDR3 bases are TGTGCCACCAGCAGCAGCCTTCGGCAGCCCCAGCATTTT. Translating it yields CATSSSLRQPQHF. Full variable domain (outside the CDR3, taken from reference TRBV15 and TRBJ1-5): DAMVIQNPRYQVTQFGKPVTLSCSQTLNHNVMYWYQQKSSQAPKLLFHYYDKDFNNEADTPDNFQSRRPNTSFCFLDIRSPGLGDTAMYLCATSSSLRQPQHFGDGTRLSIL.

This clonotype was picked up many times. CDR3 sequence: CASSEKGSTGELFF. The CDR3 coding sequence is TGTGCCAGCAGTGAAAAGGGGTCCACCGGGGAGCTGTTTTTT. The J gene is TRBJ2-2, the V gene TRBV2; D perhaps matches TRBD1 (5 bases). The CDR3 consists of 14 residues. Trimming took 2 bases from V and 4 from J, leaving 8 bases between them. Per germline, CDR1 SNHLY and CDR2 FYNNEI.

This clonotype was seen ten or more times. Being one base from a much bigger clone, this may be a read error. This chain joins TRBV28 and TRBJ2-7; D is undetermined. Germline V CDR1 and CDR2: MDHEN, SYDVKM. CDR3 length: 14 residues. The CDR3 sequence: CASSSPGYIHEQSF. The CDR3 DNA follows: TGTGCCAGCAGTTCGCCAGGTTATATCCACGAGCAGTCCTTC.

A remark on this clonotype: A much larger clone is a single base away; this may be a read error. J is TRBJ2-2 and V is TRBV3-1; a weak D match, TRBD2 (6 bases). Germline values: CDR1 LGHDT, CDR2 YNNKEL (reference sequence). The CDR3 is made up of 15 amino acids. The CDR3 here is CANSSRDSFTGELFF. CDR3 sequence (DNA): TGTGCCAACAGCTCCCGGGACTCCTTCACCGGGGAGCTGTTTTTT.

This clonotype was seen many times. The chain has TRBV24-1 and TRBJ2-7; 9 bases agree with TRBD1. The CDR3 is made up of 16 amino acids. The J segment lost 1 base and the V segment lost 2 bases, leaving 5 bases of the junction unmatched. The germline V gene has CDR1 KGHDR and CDR2 SFDVKD. For the CDR3, the DNA is TGTGCCACCAGTGATTCCACCGGGACAGGGTCCTACGAGCAGTACTTC. This translates into CATSDSTGTGSYEQYF.

At least ten counts were recorded for this clonotype. J is TRBJ2-7 and V is TRBV6-1; D gene ambiguous. Germline V lookup: CDR1 MNHNS, CDR2 SASEGT. V gave up 7 bases and J gave up 7 bases, with 11 bases separating them. There are 11 residues in the CDR3. CDR3 sequence: CASIQGKEQYF. Written as DNA, the CDR3 is TGTGCCAGCATTCAAGGGAAGGAGCAGTACTTC.

This clonotype has only a few counts. CDR3 protein: CASSQERGYGYTF. CDR3 nucleotide sequence: TGCGCCAGCAGCCAAGAGCGGGGCTATGGCTACACCTTC. The chain employs TRBV4-1 and TRBJ1-2; D is uncertain. Trimming left V 0 bases short and J 4 bases short, with 6 bases between. Germline V lookup: CDR1 MGHRA, CDR2 YSYEKL. The CDR3 covers 13 residues.

This clonotype was recorded many times. The chain uses TRBV6-5 and TRBJ2-2; D not certain. Between the trimmed V and J ends, which lost 2 bases and 1 base, there was a span of 8 bases. The germline V gene encodes CDR1 MNHEY and CDR2 SVGAGI. CDR3 length: 15 amino acids. Here the CDR3 reads CASSYRVGNTGELFF. As DNA, the CDR3 is TGTGCCAGCAGTTACCGGGTTGGGAACACCGGGGAGCTGTTTTTT.

At least ten counts were recorded for this clonotype. The chain's CDR3 is CAWSGAGGLSEEQYF. DNA of the CDR3: TGTGCCTGGAGCGGAGCGGGAGGGTTATCAGAAGAGCAGTACTTC. The chain recombines TRBV30 with TRBJ2-7; 10 bases agree with TRBD2. Unmatched junction bases numbered 12, after V lost 3 bases and J lost 7 bases. The CDR3 runs 15 residues. Germline-derived CDR1 and CDR2 are GTSNPN and SVGIG (reference sequence). Together with reference TRBV30 and TRBJ2-7, the CDR3 gives the full variable domain: SQTIHQWPATLVQPVGSPLSLECTVEGTSNPNLYWYRQAAGRGLQLLFYSVGIGQISSEVPQNLSASRPQDRQFILSSKKLLLSDSGFYLCAWSGAGGLSEEQYFGPGTRLTVT.

This clonotype was seen many times. The chain carries TRBV6-1 and TRBJ2-5, with D perhaps TRBD2 (7 bases). There are 17 residues in the CDR3. Germline CDR1 and CDR2: MNHNS and SASEGT. Trimming took 1 base from V and 4 from J, leaving 19 bases between them. CDR3 protein: CASSEGTALPGGETQYF. Written as DNA, the CDR3 is TGTGCCAGCAGTGAAGGGACAGCTCTACCGGGAGGAGAGACCCAGTACTTC.

This clonotype was detected many times. The chain uses TRBV4-1 and TRBJ2-7; possibly TRBD1 or TRBD2 for D (6 bases each). CDR1 is MGHRA and CDR2 is YSYEKL in the germline V gene. The CDR3 is 13 residues long. V dropped 1 base and J dropped 13 bases, with 17 bases sitting between them. CDR3 nucleotides: TGCGCCAGCAGCCAAGTAGGGGGGATTAGCGCTTACTTC. Protein product: CASSQVGGISAYF.

The CDR3 bases are TGTGCCAGCAGCTCCAGGGTCCCGGGGGCTGGCTACACCTTC. This gives the protein CASSSRVPGAGYTF. The V and J genes are TRBV11-2 and TRBJ1-2; the D gene is possibly TRBD1 (6 bases). Germline V lookup: CDR1 SGHAT, CDR2 FQNNGV. Trimming cost V 4 bases and J 7 bases, with 16 bases left between them. This CDR3 spans 14 amino acids.

The chain combines TRBV7-9 with TRBJ1-2; no definite D call. CDR3 length: 13 residues. Germline-derived CDR1 and CDR2 are SEHNR and FQNEAQ (reference sequence). V lost 0 bases and J 8 bases, leaving 10 bases between the germline ends. The DNA for the CDR3 is TGTGCCAGCAGCTTAGCGAGGGATTCAGGCTACACCTTC. Translation: CASSLARDSGYTF. The whole variable domain, remainder taken from reference TRBV7-9 and TRBJ1-2, is DTGVSQNPRHKITKRGQNVTFRCDPISEHNRLYWYRQTLGQGPEFLTYFQNEAQLEKSRLLSDRFSAERPKGSFSTLEIQRTEQGDSAMYLCASSLARDSGYTFGSGTRLTVV.

This chain joins TRBV20-1 and TRBJ1-1; D unclear. Germline assignment: CDR1 DFQATT and CDR2 SNEGSKA (reference sequence). V was trimmed by 5 bases and J by 11 bases, leaving 24 bases between them. CDR3 length: 14 residues. CDR3 coding DNA: TGCAGTGCTCCACCCCGTTACACACCCCGACGGGCTTTCTTT. It codes for CSAPPRYTPRRAFF.

There are many counts of this clonotype. V and J are TRBV4-1 and TRBJ2-7; tentatively, D is TRBD1 (5 bases). The CDR3 extends over 15 amino acids. Germline-derived CDR1 and CDR2 are MGHRA and YSYEKL. Trimming shortened V by 5 bases and J by 0 bases, and 14 bases separated the two germline ends. CDR3 sequence: CASSSVRGYSYEQYF. CDR3 bases: TGCGCCAGCAGCTCAGTAAGGGGATACTCCTACGAGCAGTACTTC.

In its sample, this clonotype was seen many times. The chain links TRBV25-1 to TRBJ2-3; tentative D call: TRBD2 (6 bases). The germline CDR1 and CDR2 sequences are MGHDK and SYGVNS. CDR3 length: 16 residues. Trimming took off 1 base at V and 5 bases at J, with 16 bases between the two ends. For the CDR3, the DNA is TGTGCCAGCAGTGAATTTGGGGGAGGCCGGGGAGATACGCAGTATTTT. Translated, it gives CASSEFGGGRGDTQYF.

This clonotype was recorded at least ten times. The V gene is TRBV2, the J gene TRBJ2-5, with a possible D match to TRBD1 (5 bases). The CDR3 runs to 12 residues. Trimming left V 6 bases short and J 2 bases short, with 7 bases between. From germline, CDR1 is SNHLY and CDR2 FYNNEI. CDR3: CASRTAQETQYF. The CDR3 region has the DNA TGTGCCAGCAGGACAGCACAAGAGACCCAGTACTTC.